These 7 T cell receptor beta chains were all obtained from the same sample, sequenced in a study of cytomegalovirus exposure and HLA in healthy donors. Primers: 60 Vbeta forward and 13 Jbeta reverse. Clones were read by immunoSEQ multiplex PCR, and TCRdb kept only the in-frame ones, dropping some. The sample lists about 90,000 clones; more than 60% were seen once. Sequencing was done on a sample of PBMCs. The receptors derive from a boy under 18 in good health and CMV-seronegative.

The V gene is TRBV5-6, the J gene TRBJ1-1; D is uncertain. The CDR3 contains 16 residues. The germline gives CDR1 SGHDT, CDR2 YYEEEE. Deletions cut 4 bases from V and 0 bases from J, with 16 bases between. The DNA of the CDR3 is TGTGCCAGCAGCCCCTTGGCGGGCCTCATGAACACTGAAGCTTTCTTT. Its protein product is CASSPLAGLMNTEAFF.

J is TRBJ1-1 and V is TRBV29-1, with D possibly being TRBD1 (6 bases). This CDR3 has 16 residues. CDR1 SQVTM and CDR2 ANQGSEA come from the germline V gene. V lost 5 bases to trimming and J lost 1 base, with 20 bases between them. The chain's CDR3 is CSVRVPGGWANTEAFF. The CDR3, as DNA: TGCAGCGTTCGAGTCCCGGGGGGCTGGGCGAACACTGAAGCTTTCTTT.

This clone has just a few counts. This chain links TRBV7-3 with TRBJ2-7; TRBD2 might be the D (6 bases). V lost 6 bases to trimming and J lost 5 bases, with 20 bases between them. Germline loops: CDR1 SGHTA, CDR2 FQGTGA. The CDR3 is made up of 15 amino acids. In DNA form, the CDR3 reads TGTGCCAGCAGTCCCGGGACTCTGGGTCCCCACGAGCAGTACTTC. Translated: CASSPGTLGPHEQYF.

This sequence joins TRBV7-2 and TRBJ2-7, with 9 bases that match TRBD2. The CDR3 has 15 residues. Germline V gives CDR1 SGHTA, CDR2 FQGNSA. V lost 7 bases to trimming and J lost 0 bases; unmatched junction nucleotides: 7. Written as DNA, the CDR3 is TGTGCCAGCACCTACGGTAGCGGGAGCTCCTACGAGCAGTACTTC. It encodes CASTYGSGSSYEQYF.

The chain couples TRBV7-9 to TRBJ1-4, with 7 positions matching TRBD1. J gave up 7 bases and V 5 bases, and 7 bases lay outside the gene matches. CDR1 and CDR2 from the germline V gene are SEHNR and FQNEAQ (reference sequence). CDR3 length: 14 amino acids. Here the CDR3 DNA reads TGTGCCAGCAGCACGACAGGGATGGGTGAAAAACTGTTTTTT. This translates into CASSTTGMGEKLFF.

The chain links TRBV11-2 to TRBJ1-1; no clear D. This CDR3 comprises 13 residues. V lost 7 bases, J lost 1 base, and 10 bases lay in between. From germline, CDR1 is SGHAT and CDR2 FQNNGV. CDR3 protein: CASISEGNTEAFF. The CDR3 coding sequence is TGTGCCAGCATCTCGGAGGGGAACACTGAAGCTTTCTTT.

This clone appeared once. The V gene is TRBV19, the J gene TRBJ1-4, with D possibly being TRBD1 (5 bases). This CDR3 spans 14 amino acids. Looked up from germline, CDR1 is LNHDA and CDR2 is SQIVND (reference sequence). V was cut by 9 bases and J by 4 bases, with 15 bases left in between. The CDR3: CASTAPGFNEKLFF. The CDR3 DNA is TGTGCCAGCACAGCCCCAGGGTTTAATGAAAAACTGTTTTTT.